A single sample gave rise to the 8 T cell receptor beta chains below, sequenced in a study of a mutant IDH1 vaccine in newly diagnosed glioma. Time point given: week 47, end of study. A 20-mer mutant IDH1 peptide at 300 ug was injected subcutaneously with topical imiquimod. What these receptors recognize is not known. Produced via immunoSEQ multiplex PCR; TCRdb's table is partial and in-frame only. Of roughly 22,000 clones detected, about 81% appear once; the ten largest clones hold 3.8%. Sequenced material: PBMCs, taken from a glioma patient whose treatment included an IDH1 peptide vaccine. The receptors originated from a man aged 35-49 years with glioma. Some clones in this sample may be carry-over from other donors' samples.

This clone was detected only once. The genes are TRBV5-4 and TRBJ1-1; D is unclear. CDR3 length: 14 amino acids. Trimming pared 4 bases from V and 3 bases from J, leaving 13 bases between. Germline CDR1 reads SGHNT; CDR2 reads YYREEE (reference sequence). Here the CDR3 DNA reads TGTGCCAGCAGCCTCTTGGTCCGGGACACTGAAGCTTTCTTT. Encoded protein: CASSLLVRDTEAFF.

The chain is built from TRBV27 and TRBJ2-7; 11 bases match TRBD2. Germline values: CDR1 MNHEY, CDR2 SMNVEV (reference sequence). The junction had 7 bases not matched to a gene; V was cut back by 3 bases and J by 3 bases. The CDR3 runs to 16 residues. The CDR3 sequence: CASSFGLAGGYYEQYF. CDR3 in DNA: TGTGCCAGCAGTTTTGGGCTAGCGGGGGGTTACTACGAGCAGTACTTC.

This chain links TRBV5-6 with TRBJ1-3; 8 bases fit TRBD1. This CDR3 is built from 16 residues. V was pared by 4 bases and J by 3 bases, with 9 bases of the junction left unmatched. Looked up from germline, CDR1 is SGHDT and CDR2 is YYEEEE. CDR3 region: CASSPLTGAFGNTIYF. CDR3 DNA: TGTGCCAGCAGCCCACTGACAGGGGCCTTTGGAAACACCATATATTTT.

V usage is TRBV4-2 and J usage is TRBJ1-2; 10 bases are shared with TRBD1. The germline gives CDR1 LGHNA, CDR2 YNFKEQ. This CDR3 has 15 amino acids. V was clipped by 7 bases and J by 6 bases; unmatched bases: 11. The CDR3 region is CASTGTGDLEDGYTF. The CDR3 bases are TGTGCCAGCACCGGGACAGGGGATTTGGAGGATGGCTACACCTTC.

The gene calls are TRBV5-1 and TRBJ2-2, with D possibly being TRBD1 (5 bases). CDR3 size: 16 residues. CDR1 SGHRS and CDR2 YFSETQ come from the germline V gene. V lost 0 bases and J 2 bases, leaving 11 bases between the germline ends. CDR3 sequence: CASSLGTRANTGELFF. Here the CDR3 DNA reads TGCGCCAGCAGCTTGGGGACAAGGGCAAACACCGGGGAGCTGTTTTTT.

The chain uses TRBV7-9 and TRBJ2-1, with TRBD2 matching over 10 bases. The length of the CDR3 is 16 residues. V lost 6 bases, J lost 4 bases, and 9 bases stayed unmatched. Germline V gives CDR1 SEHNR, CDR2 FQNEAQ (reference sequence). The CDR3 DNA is TGTGCCAGCAGATCTGAGCGGGGGGGCCTTTACAATGAGCAGTTCTTC. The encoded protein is CASRSERGGLYNEQFF.

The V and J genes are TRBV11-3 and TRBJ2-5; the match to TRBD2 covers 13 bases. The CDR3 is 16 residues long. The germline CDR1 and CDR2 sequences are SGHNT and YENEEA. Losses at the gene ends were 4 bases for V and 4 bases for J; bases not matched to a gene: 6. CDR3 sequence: CASSSRTSGGGETQYF. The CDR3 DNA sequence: TGTGCCAGCAGCTCCCGGACTAGCGGGGGTGGAGAGACCCAGTACTTC. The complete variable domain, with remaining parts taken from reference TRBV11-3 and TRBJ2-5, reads EAGVVQSPRYKIIEKKQPVAFWCNPISGHNTLYWYLQNLGQGPELLIRYENEEAVDDSQLPKDRFSAERLKGVDSTLKIQPAELGDSAVYLCASSSRTSGGGETQYFGPGTRLLVL.

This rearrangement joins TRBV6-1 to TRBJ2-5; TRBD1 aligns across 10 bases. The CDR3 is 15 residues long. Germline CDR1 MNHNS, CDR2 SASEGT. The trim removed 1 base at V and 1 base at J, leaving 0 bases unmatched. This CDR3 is CASSEGDRGQETQYF. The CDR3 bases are TGTGCCAGCAGTGAAGGGGACAGGGGCCAAGAGACCCAGTACTTC.